Reported below is one T cell receptor (beta chain). After removal of 3 bases from V and 2 bases from J, the junction contained 4 bases not matched to a gene. This CDR3 is 16 amino acids long. In germline, CDR1 is SGDLS, CDR2 YYNGEE. These data come from a study of blood T cell repertoires in COVID-19. Study context: Both acute and convalescent COVID-19 samples were obtained from the United States, Italy and Spain. T cells, B-cell-depleted T cells, or PBMCs supplied cDNA or gDNA.

Per the authors' pipeline: Quantification of nucleated cells was approximated via reference gene primer amplification. This table comes from immunoSEQ multiplex PCR, and its TCRdb copy is limited to in-frame clones, with some not included. V and J calls and clone size are copied from that table; D and trimming were computed from the DNA. The table records 250,000 or so clones, 89% of them present only once. The chain links TRBV9 to TRBJ2-3, with TRBD2 matching over 12 bases. Input material: peripheral blood. The clonotype was recovered from a woman in her thirties or forties who had recovered from COVID-19. In DNA form, the CDR3 reads TGTGCCAGCAGCGCACTAGCGGGGGGCCTCACAGATACGCAGTATTTT. The encoded protein is CASSALAGGLTDTQYF. Complete variable domain (other parts from reference TRBV9 and TRBJ2-3): DSGVTQTPKHLITATGQRVTLRCSPRSGDLSVYWYQQSLDQGLQFLIQYYNGEERAKGNILERFSAQQFPDLHSELNLSSLELGDSALYFCASSALAGGLTDTQYFGPGTRLTVL.